This T cell receptor (beta chain) was sequenced in a study of blood T cells in healthy people across ages. Findings and limits, study-wide: In these data, TCR beta diversity tracked strongly with naive T cell percentage.

There are a few counts of this clonotype. Antigen unknown. PCR was performed a second time for 7 to 11 cycles using a sample-barcoded 5' primer and a J-beta primer mix. TCRdb analysed the 5' RACE reads with MiXCR anew, one entry per CDR3 protein. The table lists roughly 560,000 distinct CDR3 sequences, approximately 25% of them singletons, with just under 9% in the top ten. Germline CDR1 and CDR2: MDHEN and SYDVKM. With V trimmed by 5 bases and J by 10 bases, 19 bases remained unmatched. CDR3 length: 18 amino acids. The same sample was also studied in work on T cells of mothers and their children.

The sequence was obtained from a boy under 18 in good health. The sequencing sample was made of blood. The chain combines TRBV28 with TRBJ2-1, with 11 bases matching TRBD2. The CDR3 region is CASSPRTSGSPTPGEQFF. CDR3 nucleotides: TGTGCCAGCAGTCCTCGCACTAGCGGGAGCCCCACCCCAGGGGAGCAGTTCTTC. Variable domain in full (rest from reference TRBV28 and TRBJ2-1): DVKVTQSSRYLVKRTGEKVFLECVQDMDHENMFWYRQDPGLGLRLIYFSYDVKMKEKGDIPEGYSVSREKKERFSLILESASTNQTSMYLCASSPRTSGSPTPGEQFFGPGTRLTVL.